Sequencing of this T cell receptor beta chain was carried out in a study of T cell repertoires in cytomegalovirus infection. This clonotype was seen repeatedly, ten times or more. TCRdb itself ran the reads through MiXCR, one entry per CDR3 protein. This sample has approximately 500,000 distinct CDR3 sequences, with approximately 11% found just once. Germline assignment: CDR1 SGHAT and CDR2 FQDESV (reference sequence). The CDR3 contains 15 residues. Trimming stripped 5 bases from V and 4 bases from J, with 18 bases between. The sequenced material came from PBMCs. The TCR originated in a human donor in good health (CMV status not recorded). Some clones in this sample may be carry-over from other donors' samples. The chain couples TRBV11-1 to TRBJ2-7; perhaps TRBD2 as D (6 bases). The chain's CDR3 is CASSAMSGGPYEQYF. The CDR3, as DNA: TGTGCCAGCAGCGCGATGAGCGGAGGGCCGTACGAGCAGTACTTC. Using reference TRBV11-1 and TRBJ2-7 for the parts outside the CDR3, the full variable domain is EAEVAQSPRYKITEKSQAVAFWCDPISGHATLYWYRQILGQGPELLVQFQDESVVDDSQLPKDRFSAERLKGVDSTLKIQPAELGDSAMYLCASSAMSGGPYEQYFGPGTRLTVT.